These 20 T cell receptor beta chains were sequenced from one sample in a study of long-term antiretroviral therapy in people with HIV. Sequencing used immunoSEQ v3.0 at survey level. The table came from immunoSEQ multiplex PCR; TCRdb's copy has only in-frame clones and leaves some out. The profile covers some 31,000 clones, with 95% to 98% appearing a single time and over 1.5% taken by the ten largest. This material consisted of unsorted PBMCs, taken 7.6 years after starting antiretroviral therapy. Every receptor here comes from a man aged 25 to 40 with HIV.

CDR3 sequence: CASSPAGYGNTIYF. CDR3 bases: TGTGCCAGCTCACCAGCAGGCTACGGAAACACCATATATTTT. V usage is TRBV18 and J usage is TRBJ1-3; D unresolved. The length of the CDR3 is 14 residues. Germline-derived CDR1 and CDR2 are KGHSH and LQKENI. The V gene lost 2 bases and the J gene lost 4 bases, with 9 bases spanning the gap.

The CDR3 loop is CASKTRENYEQYF. The CDR3 DNA is TGTGCCAGCAAGACCAGGGAGAACTACGAGCAGTACTTC. This chain uses TRBV2 with TRBJ2-7; TRBD1 or TRBD2 may be the D gene (5 bases each). The CDR3 runs 13 residues. Trimming left V 7 bases short and J 3 bases short, with 13 bases between. Germline V gene sequence: CDR1 SNHLY, CDR2 FYNNEI.

The CDR3 bases are TGTGCCAGCAGCGTGGGGGACGGGACCTCCCTCGAGCAGTACTTC. Its protein product is CASSVGDGTSLEQYF. The rearrangement joins TRBV9 to TRBJ2-7, with D perhaps given as TRBD1 or TRBD2 (5 bases each). This CDR3 contains 15 residues. V was clipped by 2 bases and J by 6 bases, with 18 bases between them. Germline CDR1 SGDLS, CDR2 YYNGEE.

V is TRBV7-3 and J is TRBJ2-7, with a possible D match to TRBD2 (6 bases). Germline lookup yields CDR1 SGHTA and CDR2 FQGTGA. The CDR3 has 15 residues. With 2 bases removed from V and 5 bases from J, the gap between germline ends came to 16 bases. The CDR3: CASSLGTGVGNEQYF. CDR3 coding DNA: TGTGCCAGCAGCTTAGGCACGGGAGTGGGTAACGAGCAGTACTTC.

The chain employs TRBV2 and TRBJ2-3; 7 positions agree with TRBD2. V lost 6 bases to trimming and J lost 2 bases; unmatched junction nucleotides: 11. Germline CDR1 is SNHLY and CDR2 is FYNNEI. The CDR3 has 16 amino acids. CDR3 residues: CASSGFERGYTDTQYF. CDR3 coding DNA: TGTGCCAGCAGCGGTTTTGAGCGGGGCTACACAGATACGCAGTATTTT.

The chain couples TRBV6-6 to TRBJ2-1; 12 nucleotides match TRBD2. Germline CDR1 MNHNY, CDR2 SVGAGI (reference sequence). The CDR3 spans 16 residues. With 8 bases clipped from V and 4 bases from J, the junction kept 9 bases outside the gene matches. The CDR3 DNA reads TGTGCCAGCTCCCCTACTAGCGGGGGGTGGTACAATGAGCAGTTCTTC. It codes for CASSPTSGGWYNEQFF.

The chain has TRBV29-1 and TRBJ2-1; D not resolved. V shed 5 bases and J shed 1 base, with 12 bases lying between them. Germline-derived CDR1 and CDR2 are SQVTM and ANQGSEA. The CDR3 spans 14 residues. Here the CDR3 DNA reads TGCAGCGTTATGGGAAAGAGTTCCTACAATGAGCAGTTCTTC. Amino acid sequence: CSVMGKSSYNEQFF.

The chain links TRBV30 to TRBJ2-1, with D possibly matching TRBD1 (6 bases). The CDR3 sequence is 14 residues long. Between the trimmed V and J ends, which lost 0 bases and 2 bases, there was a span of 8 bases. Germline CDR1 reads GTSNPN; CDR2 reads SVGIG (reference sequence). CDR3 region: CAWSVSGAYNEQFF. CDR3 DNA sequence: TGTGCCTGGAGTGTATCAGGGGCCTACAATGAGCAGTTCTTC. Based on the CDR3 plus reference TRBV30 and TRBJ2-1, the full variable domain is SQTIHQWPATLVQPVGSPLSLECTVEGTSNPNLYWYRQAAGRGLQLLFYSVGIGQISSEVPQNLSASRPQDRQFILSSKKLLLSDSGFYLCAWSVSGAYNEQFFGPGTRLTVL.

This chain joins TRBV5-1 and TRBJ2-7, with TRBD2 matching 14 bases. This CDR3 has 19 residues. V dropped 2 bases and J dropped 2; count of bases not matched to a gene: 12. Per the germline V gene, CDR1 is SGHRS and CDR2 is YFSETQ. The CDR3 nucleotides are TGCGCCAGCAGCTTTAGGGGGACTAGCGGGAGAGGATTGCCCTACGAGCAGTACTTC. Protein sequence: CASSFRGTSGRGLPYEQYF.

The chain has TRBV6-1 and TRBJ1-1; no definite D call. With 0 bases removed from V and 11 bases from J, the gap between germline ends came to 16 bases. Germline V gene sequence: CDR1 MNHNS, CDR2 SASEGT. CDR3 length: 14 residues. The CDR3 loop is CASSEALNRDQAFF. DNA for the CDR3: TGTGCCAGCAGTGAAGCGTTAAATCGGGATCAGGCTTTCTTT.

This rearrangement joins TRBV10-2 to TRBJ1-2; weak D call: TRBD1 (6 bases). CDR1 WSHSY and CDR2 SAAADI come from the germline V gene. The CDR3 sequence is 12 residues long. Deletions cut 8 bases from V and 4 bases from J, with 11 bases between. CDR3 residues: CASSGATYGYTF. The CDR3 coding sequence is TGCGCCAGCTCGGGGGCTACCTATGGCTACACCTTC.

V and J are TRBV27 and TRBJ2-3; D unresolved. CDR1 is MNHEY and CDR2 is SMNVEV in the germline V gene (reference sequence). V was shortened by 0 bases and J by 2 bases, with 9 bases between the two germline ends. The CDR3 consists of 15 residues. The CDR3 bases are TGTGCCAGCAGTTTATCACAACCTTTCACAGATACGCAGTATTTT. Its protein product is CASSLSQPFTDTQYF.

In its sample, this clone was seen once. The chain joins TRBV7-6 to TRBJ1-1; 11 bases line up with TRBD1. With 7 bases clipped from V and 10 bases from J, the junction kept 5 bases outside the gene matches. The CDR3 has 12 residues. The germline gives CDR1 SGHVS, CDR2 FNYEAQ. CDR3 region: CASIGQGARAFF. In DNA form, the CDR3 reads TGTGCCAGCATCGGACAGGGGGCGCGAGCTTTCTTT. Combining the CDR3 with reference TRBV7-6 and TRBJ1-1 gives the whole variable domain GAGVSQSPRYKVTKRGQDVALRCDPISGHVSLYWYRQALGQGPEFLTYFNYEAQQDKSGLPNDRFSAERPEGSISTLTIQRTEQRDSAMYRCASIGQGARAFFGQGTRLTVV.

This clone appeared once. The J gene is TRBJ1-2, the V gene TRBV6-5; D unclear. Trimming shortened V by 0 bases and J by 2 bases, and 7 bases separated the two germline ends. The length of the CDR3 is 14 residues. Germline values: CDR1 MNHEY, CDR2 SVGAGI. CDR3 sequence: CASSYSGVNYGYTF. In DNA form, the CDR3 reads TGTGCCAGCAGTTACTCGGGAGTAAACTATGGCTACACCTTC.

The chain uses TRBV4-3 and TRBJ2-2; D is unclear. Germline V lookup: CDR1 LGHNA, CDR2 YSLEER. V lost 4 bases to trimming and J lost 5 bases, with 14 bases between them. This CDR3 spans 15 amino acids. The CDR3: CASSPRLVSTGELFF. CDR3 nucleotides: TGCGCCAGCAGCCCCCGTCTGGTATCGACCGGGGAGCTGTTTTTT.

This chain connects TRBV7-3 to TRBJ2-2, with D possibly matching TRBD2 (5 bases). CDR3 size: 16 residues. CDR1 SGHTA and CDR2 FQGTGA come from the germline V gene. The V end lost 3 bases, the J end lost 0 bases, and 11 bases lay between the germline ends. The CDR3, as DNA: TGTGCCAGCAGCTTCCGGAGGACCGCGAACACCGGGGAGCTGTTTTTT. It yields the protein CASSFRRTANTGELFF.

The chain carries TRBV7-3 and TRBJ2-1, with TRBD2 matching 12 bases. This CDR3 spans 16 amino acids. Trimming took 2 bases from V and 1 from J; bases not matched to a gene: 0. Germline V lookup: CDR1 SGHTA, CDR2 FQGTGA. The CDR3 spells CASSLLAGGSYNEQFF. CDR3 nucleotide sequence: TGTGCCAGCAGCTTACTAGCGGGGGGGTCCTACAATGAGCAGTTCTTC.

The rearrangement uses TRBV7-9 and TRBJ1-1; possible D gene TRBD1, 5 bases. CDR1 SEHNR and CDR2 FQNEAQ come from the germline V gene (reference sequence). The CDR3 is 12 amino acids. V was cut by 6 bases and J by 12 bases, with 17 bases left in between. The CDR3 region has the DNA TGTGCCAGCAGGTCGTCCGGGGGGTCGTCTTTCTTT. Residues: CASRSSGGSSFF.

This clone was picked up a small number of times. This chain joins TRBV19 and TRBJ1-5; 9 bases map to TRBD1. After removal of 7 bases from V and 5 bases from J, the junction contained 12 bases not matched to a gene. The CDR3 spans 16 residues. Germline assignment: CDR1 LNHDA and CDR2 SQIVND (reference sequence). The CDR3, as DNA: TGTGCCAGTACCACAGGACAGGGGAACTCATATCAGCCCCAGCATTTT. Protein sequence: CASTTGQGNSYQPQHF.

The chain is built from TRBV6-5 and TRBJ1-5; no reliable D call. The V gene lost 8 bases and the J gene lost 10 bases, with 18 bases spanning the gap. CDR1 and CDR2 (germline): MNHEY, SVGAGI. The CDR3 has 13 amino acids. The CDR3 region has the DNA TGTGCCAGCGGCCGGGGTCCCGACAAACCCCAGCATTTT. This encodes CASGRGPDKPQHF.